Below, 19 T cell receptor beta chains from the same sample are listed, as sequenced in a study of T cell responses to AZD1222 COVID-19 vaccine. The protocol was immunoSEQ multiplex PCR, while the TCRdb copy is restricted to in-frame clones and leaves out a portion. This repertoire shows 100,000 or so clones, under 95% found once; its top ten account for around 10%. Specimen: peripheral blood, collected 28 days after the second AZD1222 dose. The origin of the receptors is an adult who received the AZD1222 COVID-19 vaccine.

The J gene is TRBJ1-2, the V gene TRBV24-1, with D maybe TRBD1 (6 bases). Germline assignment: CDR1 KGHDR and CDR2 SFDVKD. V gave up 5 bases and J gave up 2 bases, with 8 bases separating them. The CDR3 contains 13 residues. The CDR3 DNA reads as TGTGCCACCAGTGCTGGACAGAACTATGGCTACACCTTC. Translated, it gives CATSAGQNYGYTF.

The rearrangement links TRBV19 to TRBJ1-2; no reliable D call. CDR1 is LNHDA, CDR2 SQIVND, per germline (reference sequence). The CDR3 is 13 residues long. V gave up 9 bases and J gave up 1 base, with 12 bases separating them. CDR3 nucleotides: TGTGCCAGCGGTTCTCCCAATAACTATGGCTACACCTTC. Translating gives CASGSPNNYGYTF. Drawing the rest from reference TRBV19 and TRBJ1-2, the complete variable domain is DGGITQSPKYLFRKEGQNVTLSCEQNLNHDAMYWYRQDPGQGLRLIYYSQIVNDFQKGDIAEGYSVSREKKESFPLTVTSAQKNPTAFYLCASGSPNNYGYTFGSGTRLTVV.

The V and J genes are TRBV27 and TRBJ2-2, with a possible D match to TRBD1 (6 bases). The CDR3 contains 15 residues. Germline V CDR1 and CDR2: MNHEY, SMNVEV (reference sequence). Trimming pared 6 bases from V and 4 bases from J, leaving 15 bases between. The CDR3 loop is CASRFRGAGTGELFF. In nucleotides, the CDR3 is TGTGCCAGCAGATTCAGGGGCGCGGGCACCGGGGAGCTGTTTTTT.

The V gene is TRBV7-9, the J gene TRBJ2-7; TRBD2 matches at 9 bases. Looked up from germline, CDR1 is SEHNR and CDR2 is FQNEAQ (reference sequence). There are 17 residues in the CDR3. V trimming: 1 base; J trimming: 2 bases; junction bases outside the gene matches: 9. CDR3 amino acids: CASSLDVALAGTYEQYF. CDR3 in DNA: TGTGCCAGCAGCTTAGATGTTGCGCTAGCGGGGACCTACGAGCAGTACTTC.

The chain is built from TRBV7-6 and TRBJ1-5; D not certain. The CDR3 sequence is 13 residues long. The V gene lost 4 bases and the J gene lost 3 bases, with 7 bases spanning the gap. The germline CDR1 and CDR2 sequences are SGHVS and FNYEAQ. The CDR3 sequence is CASSSQVNQPQHF. As DNA, the CDR3 is TGTGCCAGCAGCTCTCAGGTCAATCAGCCCCAGCATTTT.

This chain connects TRBV28 to TRBJ1-1; 9 bases fit TRBD1. V lost 10 bases and J lost 1; bases outside the gene matches: 4. The CDR3 totals 13 residues. Germline CDR1 reads MDHEN; CDR2 reads SYDVKM. The CDR3 DNA reads TGTGCCACACTACAGGGGGCGAACACTGAAGCTTTCTTT. Translating it yields CATLQGANTEAFF.

The chain recombines TRBV19 with TRBJ2-3; 9 bases align to TRBD2. This CDR3 spans 14 amino acids. Germline V gene lookup returns CDR1 LNHDA and CDR2 SQIVND (reference sequence). After removal of 4 bases from V and 5 bases from J, the junction contained 4 bases not matched to a gene. CDR3 loop: CASSTAGGRDTQYF. The DNA for the CDR3 is TGTGCCAGTAGTACGGCGGGGGGGCGAGATACGCAGTATTTT.

The chain combines TRBV19 with TRBJ2-7, with a tentative D call TRBD2 (5 bases). This CDR3 has 11 amino acids. Germline CDR1 and CDR2: LNHDA and SQIVND (reference sequence). The V end lost 7 bases, the J end lost 6 bases, and 10 bases lay between the germline ends. The CDR3 loop reads CASIGSAEQYF. The DNA for the CDR3 is TGTGCCAGTATAGGGAGCGCCGAGCAGTACTTC.

This clone appeared a few times. The chain employs TRBV18 and TRBJ2-5; TRBD1 matches 12 bases. With 9 bases clipped from V and 4 bases from J, the junction kept 12 bases outside the gene matches. Germline assignment: CDR1 KGHSH and CDR2 LQKENI. The CDR3 runs 16 residues. In DNA, the CDR3 is TGTGCCAGTCGGCCCGGGACAGGGGGCATCCGAGAGACCCAGTACTTC. This codes for CASRPGTGGIRETQYF.

The chain carries TRBV5-4 and TRBJ2-2; TRBD2 matches at 10 bases. Germline V lookup: CDR1 SGHNT, CDR2 YYREEE (reference sequence). This CDR3 has 17 amino acids. V lost 0 bases to trimming and J lost 0 bases; unmatched junction nucleotides: 2. The CDR3 DNA sequence: TGTGCCAGCAGCTTGGCACTAGCGGGATCGAACACCGGGGAGCTGTTTTTT. It yields the protein CASSLALAGSNTGELFF.

The chain has TRBV10-2 and TRBJ1-2; TRBD1 is a possible D gene (5 bases). Germline CDR1 reads WSHSY; CDR2 reads SAAADI. The CDR3 runs to 12 residues. With 8 bases removed from V and 4 bases from J, the gap between germline ends came to 11 bases. In DNA form, the CDR3 reads TGCGCCAGCTGGGGACGCAGCTATGGCTACACCTTC. Translation gives CASWGRSYGYTF.

The chain recombines TRBV3-1 (or the pseudogene TRBV3-2) with TRBJ2-1; D is unresolved. V was clipped by 4 bases and J by 1 base, with 11 bases between them. Germline-derived CDR1 and CDR2 are LGHDT and YNNKEL (reference sequence). The CDR3 length is 15 residues. The CDR3 region is CASSPVGRSYNEQFF. The CDR3 DNA reads TGTGCCAGCAGCCCCGTTGGACGTTCCTACAATGAGCAGTTCTTC.

There are a few counts of this clone. This CDR3 is also generated by other DNA sequences in the sample. This chain links TRBV18 with TRBJ2-5; no clear D gene. V lost 3 bases and J lost 4, with 3 bases in between. The CDR3 totals 11 residues. Per the germline V gene, CDR1 is KGHSH and CDR2 is LQKENI. CDR3 bases: TGTGCCAGCTCACCTCGAGAGACCCAGTACTTC. Its translation: CASSPRETQYF.

The V and J genes are TRBV19 and TRBJ1-1, with D perhaps TRBD1 (6 bases). This CDR3 is 15 amino acids long. Germline lookup yields CDR1 LNHDA and CDR2 SQIVND (reference sequence). V lost 1 base, J lost 4 bases, and 13 bases lay in between. The CDR3 protein is CASSIGLGGRTEAFF. CDR3 coding DNA: TGTGCCAGTAGTATAGGCCTTGGGGGGCGCACTGAAGCTTTCTTT.

CDR3 coding DNA: TGTGCCAGTAGTAACCCGCGGGACAGGGGGCTCGAGCAGTACTTC. Translation gives CASSNPRDRGLEQYF. The V and J genes are TRBV19 and TRBJ2-7; 12 nucleotides agree with TRBD1. Germline CDR1 LNHDA, CDR2 SQIVND (reference sequence). This CDR3 comprises 15 residues. J gave up 6 bases and V 4 bases, and 7 bases lay outside the gene matches.

This clone showed up just once. This rearrangement joins TRBV5-4 to TRBJ2-7; no definite D call. There are 14 residues in the CDR3. V was pared by 2 bases and J by 2 bases, with 11 bases between. Germline loops: CDR1 SGHNT, CDR2 YYREEE (reference sequence). CDR3 sequence: CASSFQQRPYEQYF. In DNA, the CDR3 is TGTGCCAGCAGCTTCCAACAGAGACCCTACGAGCAGTACTTC.

A few counts support this clone. The chain links TRBV2 to TRBJ2-1; TRBD1 aligns across 10 bases. V dropped 8 bases and J dropped 4; count of bases not matched to a gene: 8. Germline values: CDR1 SNHLY, CDR2 FYNNEI. There are 15 residues in the CDR3. The CDR3: CASVEGQGVYNEQFF. CDR3 bases: TGTGCCAGCGTAGAAGGACAGGGGGTGTACAATGAGCAGTTCTTC.

This CDR3 reads CASTFRENTEAFF. The CDR3 region has the DNA TGTGCCAGCACCTTCCGGGAGAACACTGAAGCTTTCTTT. The chain combines TRBV12-3 or TRBV12-4 with TRBJ1-1; D not resolved. Trimming stripped 7 bases from V and 1 base from J, with 10 bases between. CDR3 length equals 13 residues.

This rearrangement joins TRBV28 to TRBJ2-7, with D tentatively TRBD1 (5 bases). CDR1 and CDR2 from the germline V gene are MDHEN and SYDVKM. V lost 5 bases and J 3 bases, leaving 20 bases between the germline ends. The CDR3 loop spans 16 amino acids. The CDR3 here is CASSPPPPGRFYEQYF. CDR3 coding DNA: TGTGCCAGCAGTCCTCCCCCACCAGGGCGGTTCTACGAGCAGTACTTC.